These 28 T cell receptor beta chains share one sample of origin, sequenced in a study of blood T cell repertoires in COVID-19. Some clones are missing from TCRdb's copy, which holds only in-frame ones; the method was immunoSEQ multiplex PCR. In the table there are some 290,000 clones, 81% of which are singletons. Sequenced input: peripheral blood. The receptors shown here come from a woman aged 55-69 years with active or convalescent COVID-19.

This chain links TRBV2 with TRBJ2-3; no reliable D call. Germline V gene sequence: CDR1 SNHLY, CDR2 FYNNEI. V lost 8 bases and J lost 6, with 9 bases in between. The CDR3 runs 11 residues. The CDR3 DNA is TGTGCCAGCGGTACTTCGGATACGCAGTATTTT. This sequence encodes CASGTSDTQYF.

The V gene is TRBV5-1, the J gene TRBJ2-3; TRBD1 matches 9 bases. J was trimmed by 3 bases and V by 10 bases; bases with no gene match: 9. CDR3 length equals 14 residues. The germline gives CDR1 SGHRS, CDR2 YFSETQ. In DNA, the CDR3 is TGCGCCTCGAGGACAGGGGATCATACAGATACGCAGTATTTT. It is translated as CASRTGDHTDTQYF. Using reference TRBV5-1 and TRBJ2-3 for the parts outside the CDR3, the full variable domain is KAGVTQTPRYLIKTRGQQVTLSCSPISGHRSVSWYQQTPGQGLQFLFEYFSETQRNKGNFPGRFSGRQFSNSRSEMNVSTLELGDSALYLCASRTGDHTDTQYFGPGTRLTVL.

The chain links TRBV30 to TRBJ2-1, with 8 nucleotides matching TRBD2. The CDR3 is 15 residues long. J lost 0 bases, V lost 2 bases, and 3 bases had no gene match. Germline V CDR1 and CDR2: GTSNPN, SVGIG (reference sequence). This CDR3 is CAWSPAGGSYNEQFF. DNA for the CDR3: TGTGCCTGGAGTCCCGCGGGAGGCTCCTACAATGAGCAGTTCTTC.

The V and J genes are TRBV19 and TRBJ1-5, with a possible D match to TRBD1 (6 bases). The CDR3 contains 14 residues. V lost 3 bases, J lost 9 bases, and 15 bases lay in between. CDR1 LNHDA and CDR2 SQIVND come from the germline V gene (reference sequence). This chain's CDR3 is CASSIVAGDGPQHF. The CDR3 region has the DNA TGTGCCAGTAGTATCGTTGCAGGGGACGGGCCCCAGCATTTT.

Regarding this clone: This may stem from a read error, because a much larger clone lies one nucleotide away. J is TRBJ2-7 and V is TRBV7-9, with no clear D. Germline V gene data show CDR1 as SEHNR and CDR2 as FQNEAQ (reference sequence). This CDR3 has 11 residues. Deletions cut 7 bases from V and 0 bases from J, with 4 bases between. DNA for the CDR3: TGTGCCAGCACCCTCTCCTACGAGCAGTACTTC. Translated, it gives CASTLSYEQYF.

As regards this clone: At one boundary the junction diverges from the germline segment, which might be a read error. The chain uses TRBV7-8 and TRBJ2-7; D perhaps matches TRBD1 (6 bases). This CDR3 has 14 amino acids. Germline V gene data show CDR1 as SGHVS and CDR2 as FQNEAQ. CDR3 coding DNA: TGTGCCAGCACCTTAGTACCAGGGGAGTACGAGCAGTACTTC. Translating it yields CASTLVPGEYEQYF.

The CDR3 coding sequence is TGTGCCAGCAGCTCCGACAGGGGGCCGTATCATGGCTACACCTTC. Residues: CASSSDRGPYHGYTF. The gene calls are TRBV7-6 and TRBJ1-2; TRBD1 matches 10 bases. CDR1 and CDR2 from the germline V gene are SGHVS and FNYEAQ. Trimming cost V 4 bases and J 6 bases; bases outside gene matches: 8. The CDR3 runs 15 residues.

CDR3 nucleotides: TGTGCCAGCAGGCTCACCAGAACAGGGGGCACTGAAGCTTTCTTT. The encoded protein is CASRLTRTGGTEAFF. The rearrangement links TRBV7-2 to TRBJ1-1, with 8 bases that match TRBD1. Losses at the gene ends were 6 bases for V and 4 bases for J; bases not matched to a gene: 10. CDR1 and CDR2 (germline): SGHTA, FQGNSA. The CDR3 totals 15 residues.

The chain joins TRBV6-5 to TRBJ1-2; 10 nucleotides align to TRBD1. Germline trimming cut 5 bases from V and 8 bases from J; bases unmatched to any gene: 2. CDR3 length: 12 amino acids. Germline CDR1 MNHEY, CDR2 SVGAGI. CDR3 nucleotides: TGTGCCAGCAGTCGACAGGGGGCGGGCTACACCTTC. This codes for CASSRQGAGYTF.

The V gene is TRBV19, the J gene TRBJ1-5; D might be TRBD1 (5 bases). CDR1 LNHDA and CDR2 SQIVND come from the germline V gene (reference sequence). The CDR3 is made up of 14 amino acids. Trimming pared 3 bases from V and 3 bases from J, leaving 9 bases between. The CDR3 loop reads CASSIRQINQPQHF. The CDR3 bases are TGTGCCAGTAGTATCCGACAGATCAATCAGCCCCAGCATTTT.

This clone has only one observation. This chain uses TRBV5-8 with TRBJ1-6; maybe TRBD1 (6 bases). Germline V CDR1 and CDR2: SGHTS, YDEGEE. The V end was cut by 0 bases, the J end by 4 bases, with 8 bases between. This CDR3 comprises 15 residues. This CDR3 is CASSLVGQYNSPLHF. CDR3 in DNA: TGTGCCAGCAGCTTGGTAGGACAGTATAATTCACCCCTCCACTTT. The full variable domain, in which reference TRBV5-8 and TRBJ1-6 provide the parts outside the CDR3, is EAGVTQSPTHLIKTRGQQATLRCSPISGHTSVYWYQQALGLGLQFLLWYDEGEERNRGNFPPRFSGRQFPNYSSELNVNALELEDSALYLCASSLVGQYNSPLHFGNGTRLTVT.

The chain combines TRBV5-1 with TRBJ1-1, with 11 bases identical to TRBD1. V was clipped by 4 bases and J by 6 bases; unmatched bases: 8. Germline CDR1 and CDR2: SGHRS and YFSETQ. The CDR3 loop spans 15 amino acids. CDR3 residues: CASSRDRGTSSEAFF. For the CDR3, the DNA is TGCGCCAGCAGCCGGGACAGGGGGACGAGCTCTGAAGCTTTCTTT.

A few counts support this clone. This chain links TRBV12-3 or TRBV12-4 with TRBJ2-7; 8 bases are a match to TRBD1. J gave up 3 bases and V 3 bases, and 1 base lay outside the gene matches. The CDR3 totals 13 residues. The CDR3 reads CASSFGQGYEQYF. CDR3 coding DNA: TGTGCCAGCAGTTTTGGACAGGGCTACGAGCAGTACTTC.

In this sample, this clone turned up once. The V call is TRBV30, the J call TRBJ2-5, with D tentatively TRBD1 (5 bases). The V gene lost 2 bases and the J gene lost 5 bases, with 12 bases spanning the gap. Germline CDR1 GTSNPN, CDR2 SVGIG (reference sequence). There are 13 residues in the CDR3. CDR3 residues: CAWSPGAPETQYF. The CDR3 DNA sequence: TGTGCCTGGAGTCCTGGGGCTCCGGAGACCCAGTACTTC.

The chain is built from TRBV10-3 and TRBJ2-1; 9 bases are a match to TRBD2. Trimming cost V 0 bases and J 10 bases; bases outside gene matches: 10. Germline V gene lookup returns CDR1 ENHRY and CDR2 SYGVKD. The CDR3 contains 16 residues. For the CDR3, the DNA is TGTGCCATCAGTGAGTCTGGCGGGGGGGGCTCATTCGAGCAGTTCTTC. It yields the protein CAISESGGGGSFEQFF.

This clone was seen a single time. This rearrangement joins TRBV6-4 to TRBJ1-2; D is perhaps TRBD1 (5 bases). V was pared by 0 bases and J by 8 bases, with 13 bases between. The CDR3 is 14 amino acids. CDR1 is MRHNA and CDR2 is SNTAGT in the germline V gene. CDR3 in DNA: TGTGCCAGCAGTGACTCGAAAGGGGTGGGAGGCTACACCTTC. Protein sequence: CASSDSKGVGGYTF.

The CDR3 loop reads CASSLRGTALETQYF. DNA of the CDR3: TGTGCCAGCAGCTTACGAGGGACAGCCCTAGAGACCCAGTACTTC. The chain couples TRBV11-2 to TRBJ2-5; 7 bases are shared with TRBD1. The CDR3 length is 15 residues. The J segment lost 4 bases and the V segment lost 2 bases, leaving 7 bases of the junction unmatched. CDR1 SGHAT and CDR2 FQNNGV come from the germline V gene. The variable domain in full, completed from reference TRBV11-2 and TRBJ2-5, reads EAGVAQSPRYKIIEKRQSVAFWCNPISGHATLYWYQQILGQGPKLLIQFQNNGVVDDSQLPKDRFSAERLKGVDSTLKIQPAKLEDSAVYLCASSLRGTALETQYFGPGTRLLVL.

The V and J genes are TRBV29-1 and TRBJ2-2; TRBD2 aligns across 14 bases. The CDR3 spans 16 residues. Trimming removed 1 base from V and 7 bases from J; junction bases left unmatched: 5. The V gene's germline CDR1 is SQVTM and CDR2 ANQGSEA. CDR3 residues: CSVEGLAGGPSGELFF. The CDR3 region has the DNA TGCAGCGTTGAAGGACTAGCGGGGGGGCCAAGCGGGGAGCTGTTTTTT.

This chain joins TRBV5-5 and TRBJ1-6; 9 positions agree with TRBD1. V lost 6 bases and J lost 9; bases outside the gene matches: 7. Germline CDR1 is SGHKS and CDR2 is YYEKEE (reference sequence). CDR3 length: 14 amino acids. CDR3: CASNLDRGGSPLHF. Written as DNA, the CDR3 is TGTGCCAGCAATCTGGACAGGGGCGGTTCACCCCTCCACTTT.

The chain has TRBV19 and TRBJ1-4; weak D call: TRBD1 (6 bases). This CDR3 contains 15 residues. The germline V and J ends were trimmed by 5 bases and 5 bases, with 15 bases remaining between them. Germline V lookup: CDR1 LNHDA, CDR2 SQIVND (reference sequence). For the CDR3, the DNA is TGTGCCAGTAGTCCGCAGGGGATTGGGAATGAAAAACTGTTTTTT. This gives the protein CASSPQGIGNEKLFF.

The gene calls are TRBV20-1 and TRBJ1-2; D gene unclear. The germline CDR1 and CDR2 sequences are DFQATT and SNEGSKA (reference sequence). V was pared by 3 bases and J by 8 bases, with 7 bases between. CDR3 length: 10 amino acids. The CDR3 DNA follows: TGCAGTGCTAGCCGGGAGGGCTACACCTTC. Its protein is CSASREGYTF.

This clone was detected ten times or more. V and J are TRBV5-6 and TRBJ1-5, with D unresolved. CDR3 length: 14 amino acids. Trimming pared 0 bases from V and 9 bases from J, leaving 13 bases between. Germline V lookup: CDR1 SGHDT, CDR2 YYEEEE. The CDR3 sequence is CASSLGRNPRPQHF. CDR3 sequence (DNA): TGTGCCAGCAGCTTGGGGCGGAACCCCCGGCCCCAGCATTTT.

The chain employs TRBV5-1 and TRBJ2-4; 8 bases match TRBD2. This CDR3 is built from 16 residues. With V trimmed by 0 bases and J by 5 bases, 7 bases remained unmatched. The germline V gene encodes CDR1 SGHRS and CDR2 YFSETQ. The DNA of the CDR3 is TGCGCCAGCAGCTTGGTTCTAGCGGGTGGGGAAAACATTCAGTACTTC. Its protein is CASSLVLAGGENIQYF.

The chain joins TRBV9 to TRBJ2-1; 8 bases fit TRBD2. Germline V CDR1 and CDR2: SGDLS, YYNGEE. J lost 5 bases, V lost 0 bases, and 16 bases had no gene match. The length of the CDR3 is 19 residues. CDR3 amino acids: CASSVATGGGPGWDNEQFF. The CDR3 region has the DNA TGTGCCAGCAGCGTAGCTACCGGCGGGGGGCCTGGGTGGGACAATGAGCAGTTCTTC.

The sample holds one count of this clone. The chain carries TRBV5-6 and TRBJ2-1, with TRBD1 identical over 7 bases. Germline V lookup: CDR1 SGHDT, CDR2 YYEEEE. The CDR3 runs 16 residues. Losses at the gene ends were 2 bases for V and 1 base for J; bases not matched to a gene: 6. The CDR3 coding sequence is TGTGCCAGCAGCTTAAAACGACAGGGTTCCTACAATGAGCAGTTCTTC. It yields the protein CASSLKRQGSYNEQFF.

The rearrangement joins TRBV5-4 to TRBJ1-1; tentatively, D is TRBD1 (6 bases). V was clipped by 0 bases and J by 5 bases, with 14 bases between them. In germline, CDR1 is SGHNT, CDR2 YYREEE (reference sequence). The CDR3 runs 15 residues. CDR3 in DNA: TGTGCCAGCAGCTTGGCTTCGGACAGCCTGACTGAAGCTTTCTTT. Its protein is CASSLASDSLTEAFF.

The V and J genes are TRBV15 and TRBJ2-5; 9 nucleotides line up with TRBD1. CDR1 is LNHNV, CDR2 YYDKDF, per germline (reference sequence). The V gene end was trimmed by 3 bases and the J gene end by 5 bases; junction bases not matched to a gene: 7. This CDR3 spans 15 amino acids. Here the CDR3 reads CATSSLPGQGETQYF. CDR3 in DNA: TGTGCCACCAGCAGCCTTCCCGGACAGGGGGAGACCCAGTACTTC.

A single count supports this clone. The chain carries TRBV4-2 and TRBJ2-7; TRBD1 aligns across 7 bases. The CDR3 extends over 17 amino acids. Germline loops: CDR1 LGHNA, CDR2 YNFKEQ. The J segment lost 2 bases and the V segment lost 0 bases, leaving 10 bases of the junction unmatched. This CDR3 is CASSQEAGTERAYEQYF. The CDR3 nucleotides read TGTGCCAGCAGCCAAGAAGCCGGGACAGAGAGAGCCTACGAGCAGTACTTC.